A single sample gave rise to the 32 T cell receptor beta chains below, sequenced in a study of cytomegalovirus exposure and HLA in healthy donors. With 60 Vbeta and 13 Jbeta primers, the PCR was carried out. TCRdb's copy holds only in-frame clones and misses some; the assay was immunoSEQ multiplex PCR. Of 170,000 or so clones detected, around 74% appear once; the ten largest clones hold approximately 1.4%. Sequenced sample: PBMCs. The receptors originated from a woman in her twenties or thirties in good health and CMV-seronegative.

This chain links TRBV2 with TRBJ1-2, with 12 bases fitting TRBD1. Germline V gene lookup returns CDR1 SNHLY and CDR2 FYNNEI. This CDR3 spans 14 amino acids. With 8 bases clipped from V and 5 bases from J, the junction kept 6 bases outside the gene matches. The CDR3 region has the DNA TGTGCCAGCTCGGGACAGGGGGCGCGGTATGGCTACACCTTC. Protein product: CASSGQGARYGYTF.

J is TRBJ1-1 and V is TRBV21-1. TRBV21-1 is deemed a pseudogene. The length of the CDR3 is 13 residues. CDR3 region: CASSVGGDTEAFF. DNA of the CDR3: TGTGCCAGCAGTGTGGGGGGGGACACTGAAGCTTTCTTT.

This chain links TRBV28 with TRBJ2-6, with D possibly TRBD2 on 5 matching bases. CDR3 length: 16 amino acids. Between the trimmed V and J ends, which lost 2 bases and 3 bases, there was a span of 11 bases. CDR1 and CDR2 from the germline V gene are MDHEN and SYDVKM. CDR3 in amino acids: CASSLMSAVGANVLTF. The DNA of the CDR3 is TGTGCCAGCAGTTTAATGTCAGCGGTTGGGGCCAACGTCCTGACTTTC.

This chain uses TRBV19 with TRBJ1-1; D gene uncertain. CDR1 is LNHDA and CDR2 is SQIVND in the germline V gene (reference sequence). V lost 0 bases to trimming and J lost 1 base, with 9 bases between them. This CDR3 is 15 amino acids long. This CDR3 is CASSIDYNGNTEAFF. In DNA, the CDR3 is TGTGCCAGTAGTATAGATTATAACGGGAACACTGAAGCTTTCTTT.

The V and J genes are TRBV6-6 and TRBJ2-5; TRBD1 is a possible D gene (6 bases). In germline, CDR1 is MNHNY, CDR2 SVGAGI (reference sequence). Trimming stripped 8 bases from V and 0 bases from J, with 13 bases between. This CDR3 comprises 14 residues. The CDR3 loop reads CASPRGAYQETQYF. The CDR3 region has the DNA TGTGCCAGCCCCAGGGGCGCGTACCAAGAGACCCAGTACTTC.

Only a few counts were recorded for this clone. The genes are TRBV28 and TRBJ1-5, with a tentative D call TRBD1 (5 bases). Germline lookup yields CDR1 MDHEN and CDR2 SYDVKM. The ends were cut back, 4 bases at V and 5 bases at J, with 15 bases in the middle. This CDR3 has 15 residues. The CDR3: CASSSRGGADQPQHF. CDR3 DNA sequence: TGTGCCAGCAGTTCCCGCGGCGGGGCGGATCAGCCCCAGCATTTT.

This clone was recorded once. The chain has TRBV30 and TRBJ2-3; unclear D gene. With 3 bases removed from V and 1 base from J, the gap between germline ends came to 17 bases. CDR3 length: 16 residues. Germline V gene lookup returns CDR1 GTSNPN and CDR2 SVGIG (reference sequence). The CDR3, as DNA: TGTGCCTGGAGCCGCGTGAGCCGAGTGGGCACAGATACGCAGTATTTT. Translation: CAWSRVSRVGTDTQYF. Full variable domain (rest looked up from reference TRBV30 and TRBJ2-3): SQTIHQWPATLVQPVGSPLSLECTVEGTSNPNLYWYRQAAGRGLQLLFYSVGIGQISSEVPQNLSASRPQDRQFILSSKKLLLSDSGFYLCAWSRVSRVGTDTQYFGPGTRLTVL.

This clone has only one observation. The chain couples TRBV7-8 to TRBJ1-5; weak D call: TRBD1 (5 bases). The CDR3 consists of 17 residues. Trimming removed 0 bases from V and 7 bases from J, with 19 bases in between. The germline V gene encodes CDR1 SGHVS and CDR2 FQNEAQ. The CDR3 DNA is TGTGCCAGCAGCTTAGCGGGATGGGAGGGGCTCGGACAGCCCCAGCATTTT. Its protein product is CASSLAGWEGLGQPQHF.

CDR3 DNA: TGTGCCAGCAGTTTCGTTACTAGCGGGGGCTCGGGGGGGCAGTTCTTC. The encoded protein is CASSFVTSGGSGGQFF. This sequence joins TRBV27 and TRBJ2-1, with TRBD2 identical over 11 bases. CDR1 is MNHEY, CDR2 SMNVEV, per germline (reference sequence). J lost 12 bases, V lost 3 bases, and 13 bases had no gene match. This CDR3 comprises 16 residues.

The chain links TRBV18 to TRBJ2-3; perhaps TRBD1 as D (5 bases). From germline, CDR1 is KGHSH and CDR2 LQKENI. The CDR3 extends over 16 amino acids. Trimming removed 3 bases from V and 4 bases from J, with 17 bases in between. CDR3 coding DNA: TGTGCCAGCTCACCGGTTTTGTCCACAGGCGCAGATACGCAGTATTTT. Residues: CASSPVLSTGADTQYF.

CDR3 sequence reads: CASSLFSAGPSTDTQYF. The CDR3, as DNA: TGTGCCAGCAGTTTATTTTCCGCGGGACCCAGCACAGATACGCAGTATTTT. The rearrangement uses TRBV27 and TRBJ2-3; tentatively, D is TRBD2 (6 bases). Trimming shortened V by 1 base and J by 0 bases, and 14 bases separated the two germline ends. The CDR3 covers 17 residues. Germline-derived CDR1 and CDR2 are MNHEY and SMNVEV (reference sequence).

Only one count was recorded for this clone. The chain combines TRBV13 with TRBJ1-1; D is uncertain. Germline CDR1 PRHDT, CDR2 FYEKMQ (reference sequence). With 1 base removed from V and 3 bases from J, the gap between germline ends came to 6 bases. This CDR3 is 13 amino acids long. The CDR3 DNA reads TGTGCCAGCAGCTTAGTTGGAGACACTGAAGCTTTCTTT. Translating gives CASSLVGDTEAFF.

CDR3 in amino acids: CASSLRGQGPYGYTF. The CDR3 DNA is TGTGCCAGCAGCTTGAGGGGACAGGGACCCTATGGCTACACCTTC. The V gene is TRBV5-6, the J gene TRBJ1-2, with TRBD1 matching 9 bases. Germline V gene lookup returns CDR1 SGHDT and CDR2 YYEEEE. Unmatched junction bases numbered 5, after V lost 1 base and J lost 4 bases. The CDR3 loop spans 15 amino acids.

V gene TRBV7-9 combines with J gene TRBJ1-4; the D gene is possibly TRBD1 (6 bases). The CDR3 consists of 14 residues. V lost 8 bases, J lost 7 bases, and 17 bases lay in between. In germline, CDR1 is SEHNR, CDR2 FQNEAQ (reference sequence). The CDR3 bases are TGTGCCAGCCCCCCCGATGGGGGGGCTGAAAAACTGTTTTTT. Amino acid sequence: CASPPDGGAEKLFF.

This chain uses TRBV28 with TRBJ1-1, with D possibly TRBD1 on 6 matching bases. The CDR3 loop spans 14 amino acids. V gave up 7 bases and J gave up 9 bases, with 21 bases separating them. Germline CDR1 is MDHEN and CDR2 is SYDVKM. CDR3 nucleotides: TGTGCCAGCAACAAGGGGGTTAACGTTGTTAAAGCTTTCTTT. It translates to CASNKGVNVVKAFF. Based on the CDR3 plus reference TRBV28 and TRBJ1-1, the full variable domain is DVKVTQSSRYLVKRTGEKVFLECVQDMDHENMFWYRQDPGLGLRLIYFSYDVKMKEKGDIPEGYSVSREKKERFSLILESASTNQTSMYLCASNKGVNVVKAFFGQGTRLTVV.

The chain combines TRBV7-6 with TRBJ2-6; the D gene is possibly TRBD1 (6 bases). The V and J ends lost 4 bases and 0 bases respectively, with 10 bases between them. The CDR3 has 16 amino acids. Germline V lookup: CDR1 SGHVS, CDR2 FNYEAQ. The CDR3 reads CASSSLRGSGANVLTF. CDR3 in DNA: TGTGCCAGCAGCTCCCTCAGGGGCTCTGGGGCCAACGTCCTGACTTTC.

This sequence joins TRBV10-3 and TRBJ1-6; D is uncertain. Per the germline V gene, CDR1 is ENHRY and CDR2 is SYGVKD. The CDR3 is 15 amino acids. Trimming shortened V by 3 bases and J by 7 bases, and 13 bases separated the two germline ends. CDR3 sequence: CAISELAPQNSPLHF. The DNA for the CDR3 is TGTGCCATCAGTGAATTAGCTCCTCAGAATTCACCCCTCCACTTT.

The chain has TRBV11-2 and TRBJ2-1; 9 bases are shared with TRBD2. CDR1 and CDR2 from the germline V gene are SGHAT and FQNNGV. The CDR3 has 18 amino acids. J lost 3 bases, V lost 2 bases, and 11 bases had no gene match. This CDR3 reads CASSLTGQAGGFYNEQFF. Written as DNA, the CDR3 is TGTGCCAGCAGCTTAACCGGACAAGCGGGGGGTTTCTACAATGAGCAGTTCTTC.

The V call is TRBV29-1, the J call TRBJ2-5; 7 bases are shared with TRBD1. Trimming removed 7 bases from V and 5 bases from J; junction bases left unmatched: 7. This CDR3 contains 12 residues. Germline-derived CDR1 and CDR2 are SQVTM and ANQGSEA. CDR3 DNA sequence: TGCAGCGCAGACAGGGTGGGGGAGACCCAGTACTTC. This translates into CSADRVGETQYF.

The V and J genes are TRBV7-9 and TRBJ1-6; D might be TRBD1 (5 bases). The germline V gene encodes CDR1 SEHNR and CDR2 FQNEAQ (reference sequence). Trimming left V 9 bases short and J 13 bases short, with 16 bases between. The CDR3 loop spans 12 amino acids. CDR3 sequence reads: CARGEVLEPLHF. In nucleotides, the CDR3 is TGTGCCAGAGGGGAAGTCCTAGAGCCCCTCCACTTT. The whole variable domain, remainder taken from reference TRBV7-9 and TRBJ1-6, is DTGVSQNPRHKITKRGQNVTFRCDPISEHNRLYWYRQTLGQGPEFLTYFQNEAQLEKSRLLSDRFSAERPKGSFSTLEIQRTEQGDSAMYLCARGEVLEPLHFGNGTRLTVT.

V gene TRBV6-5 combines with J gene TRBJ2-5; D not resolved. CDR1 and CDR2 (germline): MNHEY, SVGAGI. V lost 7 bases and J 5 bases, leaving 20 bases between the germline ends. The CDR3 loop spans 15 amino acids. The CDR3 nucleotides are TGTGCCAGCACCCTTAGAGCGCCGCTAGAGGAGACCCAGTACTTC. Amino acids: CASTLRAPLEETQYF.

The chain carries TRBV7-3 and TRBJ2-1, with a weak D call TRBD1 (6 bases). The germline V gene encodes CDR1 SGHTA and CDR2 FQGTGA. Trimming removed 3 bases from V and 0 bases from J, with 12 bases in between. The CDR3 runs 16 residues. The DNA of the CDR3 is TGTGCCAGCAGCTTGAACAGGGCGAGCTCCTACAATGAGCAGTTCTTC. Residues: CASSLNRASSYNEQFF.

This rearrangement joins TRBV4-1 to TRBJ1-5; 8 positions match TRBD1. The CDR3 spans 17 residues. Germline lookup yields CDR1 MGHRA and CDR2 YSYEKL. Unmatched junction bases numbered 10, after V lost 2 bases and J lost 4 bases. The CDR3: CASSQPTSDRGNQPQHF. The CDR3 region has the DNA TGCGCCAGCAGCCAACCAACTAGTGACAGGGGAAATCAGCCCCAGCATTTT.

V is TRBV6-5 and J is TRBJ1-1, with 7 nucleotides matching TRBD1. V shed 6 bases, J shed 1 base, and the junction held 8 bases outside the gene matches. CDR1 and CDR2 from the germline V gene are MNHEY and SVGAGI. The CDR3 has 15 amino acids. CDR3 in DNA: TGTGCCAGCAGGGAAACAGGGGTGCAGAACACTGAAGCTTTCTTT. Its protein product is CASRETGVQNTEAFF.

The rearrangement joins TRBV6-5 to TRBJ2-1; 7 bases align to TRBD2. Germline values: CDR1 MNHEY, CDR2 SVGAGI. The CDR3 is 13 residues long. V shed 8 bases, J shed 9 bases, and the junction held 10 bases outside the gene matches. The CDR3 DNA is TGTGCCAGCCGTCGTGCGGGGGAGAGTGAGCAGTTCTTC. This translates into CASRRAGESEQFF.

The gene calls are TRBV19 and TRBJ2-7, with 9 bases matching TRBD2. V trimming: 4 bases; J trimming: 2 bases; junction bases outside the gene matches: 3. Germline V lookup: CDR1 LNHDA, CDR2 SQIVND (reference sequence). The length of the CDR3 is 14 residues. As DNA, the CDR3 is TGTGCCAGTAGTAGTAGCGGGGGACCCTACGAGCAGTACTTC. It encodes CASSSSGGPYEQYF.

The genes are TRBV18 and TRBJ1-1; possibly TRBD1 for D (6 bases). Germline CDR1 is KGHSH and CDR2 is LQKENI. Trimming shortened V by 4 bases and J by 4 bases, and 16 bases separated the two germline ends. CDR3 length: 15 amino acids. CDR3 sequence (DNA): TGTGCCAGCTCACAGTCAGGGGCGATAGGCACTGAAGCTTTCTTT. The encoded protein is CASSQSGAIGTEAFF.

In this sample, this clone turned up once. The chain combines TRBV6-5 with TRBJ1-1; D is undetermined. V was pared by 9 bases and J by 2 bases, with 10 bases between. CDR3 length: 12 residues. CDR1 and CDR2 (germline): MNHEY, SVGAGI. CDR3 loop: CASARRNTEAFF. The CDR3 DNA reads TGTGCCAGTGCCAGGCGCAACACTGAAGCTTTCTTT.

The chain employs TRBV4-2 and TRBJ1-5; no clear D. Germline V gene sequence: CDR1 LGHNA, CDR2 YNFKEQ. The ends were cut back, 4 bases at V and 3 bases at J, with 13 bases in the middle. The CDR3 contains 15 residues. This CDR3 is CASSPPKPTNQPQHF. The CDR3 DNA is TGTGCCAGCAGCCCCCCCAAGCCCACCAATCAGCCCCAGCATTTT.

The V call is TRBV2, the J call TRBJ1-2, with TRBD1 matching 10 bases. CDR1 is SNHLY, CDR2 FYNNEI, per germline. CDR3 length: 14 amino acids. V lost 5 bases, J lost 3 bases, and 3 bases stayed unmatched. CDR3 sequence reads: CASSPGTGDYGYTF. The CDR3 DNA reads as TGTGCCAGCAGTCCCGGGACAGGGGACTATGGCTACACCTTC.

The rearrangement links TRBV2 to TRBJ1-3; the D gene is possibly TRBD1 (6 bases). The germline V gene has CDR1 SNHLY and CDR2 FYNNEI. With 2 bases removed from V and 4 bases from J, the gap between germline ends came to 9 bases. The CDR3 is 14 amino acids. The CDR3 bases are TGTGCCAGCAGTGAACAGGGGAACGGAAACACCATATATTTT. This codes for CASSEQGNGNTIYF.

This sequence joins TRBV7-2 and TRBJ1-1, with unresolved D. The length of the CDR3 is 18 residues. Deletions cut 4 bases from V and 4 bases from J, with 25 bases between. Germline V gene data show CDR1 as SGHTA and CDR2 as FQGNSA. The CDR3: CASSSPRRRERRGTEAFF. Here the CDR3 DNA reads TGTGCCAGCAGCTCCCCCCGGCGGCGGGAGAGGCGAGGCACTGAAGCTTTCTTT.